The 25 T cell receptor beta chains reported below all come from one sample, sequenced in a study of identical twins. TCRdb reprocessed the 5' RACE reads via MiXCR and lists one record per CDR3 protein. The sample contains about 100,000 distinct CDR3 sequences, 5.9% of which appear only once. Sequencing was carried out using memory T cells sorted from blood. These receptors all come from a woman aged 50 to 60 in good health.

CDR3 protein: CSAVASKPYNEQFF. The CDR3 DNA is TGCAGTGCTGTAGCGTCTAAGCCCTACAATGAGCAGTTCTTC. The chain couples TRBV20-1 to TRBJ2-1; D might be TRBD2 (5 bases). The CDR3 is made up of 14 amino acids. V was trimmed by 5 bases and J by 2 bases, leaving 13 bases between them. Per the germline V gene, CDR1 is DFQATT and CDR2 is SNEGSKA (reference sequence).

This clonotype was found many times. J is TRBJ2-7 and V is TRBV29-1; TRBD2 might be the D (5 bases). Germline loops: CDR1 SQVTM, CDR2 ANQGSEA. Trimming pared 4 bases from V and 6 bases from J, leaving 19 bases between. The CDR3 runs 14 residues. For the CDR3, the DNA is TGCAGCGTTGGAAGTGCGGGTGCCGTGTTCGAGCAGTACGTC. Amino acids: CSVGSAGAVFEQYV.

This clonotype has more than one count but fewer than ten. The rearrangement uses TRBV12-3 or TRBV12-4 and TRBJ1-1; D is ambiguous. The germline V and J ends were trimmed by 1 base and 3 bases, with 9 bases remaining between them. The CDR3 covers 14 residues. CDR3 sequence: CASSLVRLDTEAFF. The CDR3 DNA follows: TGTGCCAGCAGTTTAGTCAGGCTTGACACTGAAGCTTTCTTT.

This clonotype has at least ten counts. This sequence joins TRBV12-3 or TRBV12-4 and TRBJ2-1; 8 bases are a match to TRBD2. The ends lost 5 bases at V and 9 bases at J; junction bases unmatched: 12. The CDR3 spans 15 residues. This CDR3 is CASSPRERESGEQFF. CDR3 nucleotides: TGTGCCAGCAGTCCACGTGAGCGGGAGTCTGGTGAGCAGTTCTTC.

This clonotype was seen more than once but under ten times. The chain combines TRBV14 with TRBJ2-3, with D perhaps matching TRBD1 (5 bases). The CDR3 extends over 16 amino acids. Trimming removed 0 bases from V and 0 bases from J, with 10 bases in between. Looked up from germline, CDR1 is SGHDN and CDR2 is FVKESK. CDR3 bases: TGTGCCAGCAGCCAAGATGTAAGGGGAAGCACAGATACGCAGTATTTT. Its protein is CASSQDVRGSTDTQYF.

This clonotype was observed at least ten times. V usage is TRBV7-9 and J usage is TRBJ2-3, with D hard to call. V was trimmed by 5 bases and J by 4 bases, leaving 16 bases between them. The CDR3 is made up of 15 amino acids. Germline lookup yields CDR1 SEHNR and CDR2 FQNEAQ (reference sequence). The CDR3 here is CASSRPAVRPDTQYF. In DNA form, the CDR3 reads TGTGCCAGCAGCCGCCCTGCGGTTCGCCCAGATACGCAGTATTTT. The full variable domain, in which reference TRBV7-9 and TRBJ2-3 provide the parts outside the CDR3, is DTGVSQNPRHKITKRGQNVTFRCDPISEHNRLYWYRQTLGQGPEFLTYFQNEAQLEKSRLLSDRFSAERPKGSFSTLEIQRTEQGDSAMYLCASSRPAVRPDTQYFGPGTRLTVL.

The chain combines TRBV20-1 with TRBJ2-2; 8 positions agree with TRBD1. The CDR3 runs 15 residues. Germline CDR1 DFQATT, CDR2 SNEGSKA (reference sequence). J lost 6 bases, V lost 3 bases, and 9 bases had no gene match. The CDR3 here is CSASSTGGFAGELFF. CDR3 DNA sequence: TGCAGTGCTAGCAGTACAGGGGGTTTCGCCGGGGAGCTGTTTTTT.

This clonotype was observed a few times. This chain uses TRBV5-6 with TRBJ1-2; D not resolved. CDR3 length: 16 amino acids. V was clipped by 0 bases and J by 1 base, with 13 bases between them. Germline CDR1 SGHDT, CDR2 YYEEEE. This chain's CDR3 is CASSLAGAGINYGYTF. CDR3 in DNA: TGTGCCAGCAGCTTGGCGGGCGCCGGGATTAACTATGGCTACACCTTC.

This clonotype was seen at least ten times. The rearrangement uses TRBV7-8 and TRBJ2-6; D might be TRBD2 (7 bases). The CDR3 spans 18 residues. V lost 5 bases, J lost 0 bases, and 17 bases lay in between. Germline CDR1 is SGHVS and CDR2 is FQNEAQ. The CDR3 DNA sequence: TGTGCCAGCAGCCCCCTCGGGGGGCAAGGCTCTGGGGCCAACGTCCTGACTTTC. Translating gives CASSPLGGQGSGANVLTF.

The chain combines TRBV6-5 with TRBJ2-3; TRBD1 is a possible D gene (5 bases). Germline V lookup: CDR1 MNHEY, CDR2 SVGAGI. CDR3 length equals 11 residues. V was trimmed by 7 bases and J by 5 bases, leaving 7 bases between them. CDR3 region: CASTTGDTQYF. The CDR3 DNA is TGTGCCAGCACCACAGGAGATACGCAGTATTTT.

The sample holds many counts of this clonotype. The rearrangement links TRBV11-2 to TRBJ2-5; no firm D call. Trimming shortened V by 7 bases and J by 9 bases, and 15 bases separated the two germline ends. CDR3 length: 12 amino acids. Germline CDR1 SGHAT, CDR2 FQNNGV. CDR3 nucleotides: TGTGCCAGCAAAGCCCCCCTGGCGCCCCAGTACTTC. Its protein product is CASKAPLAPQYF.

This clonotype was found many times. The V gene is TRBV20-1, the J gene TRBJ1-5, with D uncertain. Per the germline V gene, CDR1 is DFQATT and CDR2 is SNEGSKA (reference sequence). V was pared by 1 base and J by 0 bases, with 4 bases between. This CDR3 comprises 13 residues. CDR3 nucleotide sequence: TGCAGTGCTAGAGTTGCTAGCAATCAGCCCCAGCATTTT. It encodes CSARVASNQPQHF.

The chain employs TRBV6-6 and TRBJ1-1; TRBD1 matches 8 bases. Germline V CDR1 and CDR2: MNHNY, SVGAGI (reference sequence). The CDR3 is 13 residues long. V gave up 4 bases and J gave up 12 bases; unmatched junction bases: 10. The CDR3 protein is CASSSQTGGRSFF. DNA of the CDR3: TGTGCCAGCAGTTCCCAAACAGGGGGTAGGTCTTTCTTT.

This clonotype has at least ten counts. The V call is TRBV12-3 or TRBV12-4, the J call TRBJ2-3, with TRBD1 as a possible D gene (5 bases). V was shortened by 7 bases and J by 7 bases, with 12 bases between the two germline ends. CDR3 length equals 12 residues. The CDR3 loop is CASTATAYTQYF. In DNA, the CDR3 is TGTGCCAGCACCGCGACAGCCTATACGCAGTATTTT.

This clonotype was picked up many times. The gene calls are TRBV29-1 and TRBJ2-1, with 8 bases matching TRBD2. Germline V lookup: CDR1 SQVTM, CDR2 ANQGSEA. V lost 4 bases and J lost 10; bases outside the gene matches: 15. The CDR3 spans 15 residues. The DNA of the CDR3 is TGCAGCGTTGTAATCGGGAGGGCCGGGGGTGGCGAGCAGTTCTTC. Amino acids: CSVVIGRAGGGEQFF.

This clonotype has more than one count but fewer than ten. This chain links TRBV19 with TRBJ2-2, with D unresolved. V was cut by 10 bases and J by 7 bases, with 10 bases left in between. Germline-derived CDR1 and CDR2 are LNHDA and SQIVND (reference sequence). The CDR3 sequence is 11 residues long. The CDR3 is CATQLIGELFF. The CDR3, as DNA: TGTGCCACTCAGCTGATCGGGGAGCTGTTTTTT.

In this sample, this clonotype turned up a few times. The V call is TRBV6-5, the J call TRBJ2-5, with a tentative D call TRBD2 (6 bases). The CDR3 has 13 residues. From germline, CDR1 is MNHEY and CDR2 SVGAGI. With 8 bases removed from V and 4 bases from J, the gap between germline ends came to 14 bases. The CDR3 spells CASWTGVGETQYF. The CDR3 region has the DNA TGTGCCAGCTGGACGGGAGTGGGAGAGACCCAGTACTTC.

The table lists this clonotype with many counts. V is TRBV5-6 and J is TRBJ1-1; possible D gene TRBD1, 5 bases. CDR3 length: 15 residues. Germline V gives CDR1 SGHDT, CDR2 YYEEEE. V gave up 2 bases and J gave up 3 bases, with 14 bases separating them. Here the CDR3 reads CASSFGGDRDTEAFF. The CDR3 DNA reads TGTGCCAGCAGCTTCGGGGGTGATAGGGACACTGAAGCTTTCTTT.

This clonotype was counted at least ten times. The CDR3 loop is CASSLETEAFF. DNA for the CDR3: TGTGCCAGCAGCTTAGAGACTGAAGCTTTCTTT. V gene TRBV5-4 combines with J gene TRBJ1-1; D is unresolved. The CDR3 is 11 residues long. The V gene lost 2 bases and the J gene lost 5 bases, with 4 bases spanning the gap. Germline CDR1 SGHNT, CDR2 YYREEE (reference sequence). The whole variable domain, filled in from reference TRBV5-4 and TRBJ1-1, reads ETGVTQSPTHLIKTRGQQVTLRCSSQSGHNTVSWYQQALGQGPQFIFQYYREEENGRGNFPPRFSGLQFPNYSSELNVNALELDDSALYLCASSLETEAFFGQGTRLTVV.

This clonotype has ten or more counts. V usage is TRBV5-1 and J usage is TRBJ2-3, with D uncertain. Germline CDR1 and CDR2: SGHRS and YFSETQ. The CDR3 runs to 16 residues. Trimming pared 4 bases from V and 2 bases from J, leaving 17 bases between. The DNA for the CDR3 is TGCGCCAGCAGCCCCAACAAACGGGCCTCCACAGATACGCAGTATTTT. Protein sequence: CASSPNKRASTDTQYF.

This clonotype was observed many times. V gene TRBV29-1 combines with J gene TRBJ1-2, with TRBD1 as a possible D gene (5 bases). Germline V gene data show CDR1 as SQVTM and CDR2 as ANQGSEA. V gave up 6 bases and J gave up 8 bases, with 22 bases separating them. The CDR3 runs 14 residues. As DNA, the CDR3 is TGCAGCGTCGTTCAGGGTCAATCTGGAGCAGGCTACACCTTC. As protein: CSVVQGQSGAGYTF.

This clonotype was seen a handful of times. This rearrangement joins TRBV20-1 to TRBJ2-1; D might be TRBD2 (5 bases). V was cut by 5 bases and J by 5 bases, with 16 bases left in between. Germline V gives CDR1 DFQATT, CDR2 SNEGSKA (reference sequence). The CDR3 runs 14 residues. The CDR3 DNA sequence: TGCAGTGCTCAGAGAAGCCGGGGAAACAATGAGCAGTTCTTC. Amino acids: CSAQRSRGNNEQFF.

This clonotype occurred many times. The chain uses TRBV12-3 or TRBV12-4 and TRBJ2-7; TRBD1 agrees at 10 bases. The ends lost 5 bases at V and 6 bases at J; junction bases unmatched: 4. CDR3 length equals 13 residues. CDR3 region: CASSRTGGAEQYV. DNA for the CDR3: TGTGCCAGCAGTCGGACAGGGGGGGCCGAGCAGTACGTC.

This clonotype was observed many times. V is TRBV5-4 and J is TRBJ2-7; 8 bases map to TRBD1. Losses at the gene ends were 2 bases for V and 3 bases for J; bases not matched to a gene: 4. The CDR3 is made up of 14 amino acids. Germline V gene data show CDR1 as SGHNT and CDR2 as YYREEE (reference sequence). The CDR3 DNA sequence: TGTGCCAGCAGCTTACCCGGACAGGGCTACGAGCAGTACTTC. It translates to CASSLPGQGYEQYF.

This clonotype was recorded at least ten times. V and J are TRBV29-1 and TRBJ1-1; weak D call: TRBD1 (6 bases). CDR3 size: 13 residues. The germline V and J ends were trimmed by 1 base and 2 bases, with 8 bases remaining between them. Germline loops: CDR1 SQVTM, CDR2 ANQGSEA. The CDR3 spells CSVEVGANTEAFF. The CDR3 DNA is TGCAGCGTTGAAGTGGGGGCCAACACTGAAGCTTTCTTT.